The 6 T cell receptor beta chains reported below all come from one sample, sequenced in a study of T cell changes during pregnancy in multiple sclerosis. Measured with immunoSEQ multiplex PCR; TCRdb has only the in-frame clones, and not every one. This table has about 44,000 clones, roughly 96% appearing once. The sample was peripheral blood, taken in the second trimester of pregnancy. Receptors were obtained from a female donor with multiple sclerosis, enrolled in a pregnancy study.

This sequence joins TRBV19 and TRBJ1-5; 7 bases map to TRBD1. Unmatched junction bases numbered 3, after V lost 1 base and J lost 3 bases. The germline V gene has CDR1 LNHDA and CDR2 SQIVND (reference sequence). The CDR3 covers 15 residues. CDR3 nucleotides: TGTGCCAGTAGTATAGGACAGGGACTCAATCAGCCCCAGCATTTT. Encoded protein: CASSIGQGLNQPQHF.

V is TRBV14 and J is TRBJ1-2; 9 bases are a match to TRBD1. In germline, CDR1 is SGHDN, CDR2 FVKESK. The CDR3 has 14 amino acids. J lost 8 bases, V lost 4 bases, and 8 bases had no gene match. The CDR3 reads CASSRRTGDRGYTF. The CDR3 region has the DNA TGTGCCAGCAGCCGAAGGACAGGGGATCGAGGCTACACCTTC.

The rearrangement joins TRBV7-7 to TRBJ2-2; 8 bases agree with TRBD1. V dropped 5 bases and J dropped 3; count of bases not matched to a gene: 8. Per germline, CDR1 SSHAT and CDR2 FNYEAQ (reference sequence). The CDR3 consists of 16 residues. In DNA, the CDR3 is TGTGCCAGCAGCGAACGGGACAGGAGATACACCGGGGAGCTGTTTTTT. As protein: CASSERDRRYTGELFF. Full variable domain (remainder filled in from reference TRBV7-7 and TRBJ2-2): GAGVSQSPRYKVTKRGQDVTLRCDPISSHATLYWYQQALGQGPEFLTYFNYEAQPDKSGLPSDRFSAERPEGSISTLTIQRTEQRDSAMYRCASSERDRRYTGELFFGEGSRLTVL.

This clone has just one count. The chain joins TRBV5-1 to TRBJ2-7; 7 bases map to TRBD2. V dropped 6 bases and J dropped 0; count of bases not matched to a gene: 6. CDR3 length equals 14 residues. Germline V gene sequence: CDR1 SGHRS, CDR2 YFSETQ. CDR3 loop: CASKGLADSYEQYF. CDR3 DNA sequence: TGCGCCAGCAAAGGTCTAGCGGACTCCTACGAGCAGTACTTC.

The chain recombines TRBV18 with TRBJ2-1; 8 bases are a match to TRBD1. Germline trimming cut 1 base from V and 1 base from J; bases unmatched to any gene: 3. Germline V gene lookup returns CDR1 KGHSH and CDR2 LQKENI. The CDR3 extends over 16 amino acids. The CDR3 reads CASSPLHRGSYNEQFF. The CDR3 DNA follows: TGTGCCAGCTCACCACTGCACAGGGGGTCCTACAATGAGCAGTTCTTC. The whole variable domain, filled in from reference TRBV18 and TRBJ2-1, reads NAGVMQNPRHLVRRRGQEARLRCSPMKGHSHVYWYRQLPEEGLKFMVYLQKENIIDESGMPKERFSAEFPKEGPSILRIQQVVRGDSAAYFCASSPLHRGSYNEQFFGPGTRLTVL.

CDR3 protein: CASSRDNEQFF. The CDR3 DNA follows: TGCGCCAGCAGCCGAGACAATGAGCAGTTCTTC. This chain links TRBV5-1 with TRBJ2-1; D remains ambiguous. CDR3 length equals 11 residues. Deletions cut 4 bases from V and 5 bases from J, with 4 bases between. CDR1 SGHRS and CDR2 YFSETQ come from the germline V gene.